Listed below are T cell receptor beta chains from one sample, sequenced in a study of cytomegalovirus exposure and HLA in healthy donors. This table comes from immunoSEQ multiplex PCR, and its TCRdb copy is limited to in-frame clones, with some not included. The data show some 190,000 clones, over 65% seen once. Sequenced material: PBMCs. Receptors originate from a man between 35 and 55 years old in good health and CMV-seropositive. The CDR3 runs from the conserved cysteine through the conserved F or W. The order of the fields is CDR3 protein, CDR3 DNA, V gene, clone size, D gene, J gene. A D gene is named only where the DNA matches it firmly. Clone size is given for some rows only: seen once, a few or many times, or a class if the clone is expanded.

CDR3aa: CAISGGTSGTTDTQYF
CDR3nt: TGTGCCATCAGTGGGGGGACTAGCGGGACAACAGATACGCAGTATTTT
v_gene: TRBV10-3
abundance: NA
d_gene: TRBD2
j_gene: TRBJ2-3

CDR3aa: CASSEGQGKGTGELFF
CDR3nt: TGTGCCAGCAGTGAGGGACAGGGGAAAGGAACCGGGGAGCTGTTTTTT
v_gene: TRBV25-1
abundance: NA
d_gene: TRBD1
j_gene: TRBJ2-2

CDR3aa: CASSLLGRVNQPQHF
CDR3nt: TGTGCCAGCAGTTTATTAGGGAGGGTAAATCAGCCCCAGCATTTT
v_gene: TRBV27
abundance: NA
d_gene: NA
j_gene: TRBJ1-5

CDR3aa: CASSERRQTPGELFF
CDR3nt: TGTGCCAGCAGTGAGCGTCGCCAAACCCCCGGGGAGCTGTTTTTT
v_gene: TRBV2
abundance: NA
d_gene: NA
j_gene: TRBJ2-2

CDR3aa: CASSPLAGGVTDTQYF
CDR3nt: TGTGCCAGCAGCCCCCTAGCGGGGGGTGTCACAGATACGCAGTATTTT
v_gene: TRBV9
abundance: NA
d_gene: TRBD2
j_gene: TRBJ2-3

CDR3aa: CASSPASGRGGEQYF
CDR3nt: TGTGCCAGCTCACCCGCTAGCGGGAGAGGTGGGGAGCAGTACTTC
v_gene: TRBV18
abundance: NA
d_gene: TRBD2
j_gene: TRBJ2-7

CDR3aa: CASSLMTGGGLSYNEQFF
CDR3nt: TGTGCCAGCAGCTTAATGACAGGGGGGGGATTATCCTACAATGAGCAGTTCTTC
v_gene: TRBV7-9
abundance: NA
d_gene: TRBD1
j_gene: TRBJ2-1

CDR3aa: CASSSTGGTETQYF
CDR3nt: TGTGCCAGCAGCTCAACAGGGGGCACGGAGACCCAGTACTTC
v_gene: TRBV7-9
abundance: NA
d_gene: TRBD1
j_gene: TRBJ2-5

CDR3aa: CASSQLLTSGISSYNEQFF
CDR3nt: TGTGCCAGCAGCCAACTGCTCACTAGCGGGATAAGCTCCTACAATGAGCAGTTCTTC
v_gene: TRBV2
abundance: NA
d_gene: TRBD2
j_gene: TRBJ2-1

CDR3aa: CSVEDQQGSVYGYTF
CDR3nt: TGCAGCGTTGAAGATCAGCAGGGATCTGTCTATGGCTACACCTTC
v_gene: TRBV29-1
abundance: NA
d_gene: NA
j_gene: TRBJ1-2

CDR3aa: CASGGDYEQYF
CDR3nt: TGTGCCAGCGGGGGGGACTACGAGCAGTACTTC
v_gene: TRBV6-6
abundance: NA
d_gene: TRBD2
j_gene: TRBJ2-7

CDR3aa: CASGPQGAVETQYF
CDR3nt: TGTGCTAGTGGACCGCAGGGGGCAGTGGAGACCCAGTACTTC
v_gene: TRBV12-5
abundance: few
d_gene: TRBD1
j_gene: TRBJ2-5

CDR3aa: CASSPRSGPAGPAYEQYF
CDR3nt: TGCGCCAGCAGCCCAAGATCGGGGCCCGCGGGGCCTGCCTACGAGCAGTACTTC
v_gene: TRBV4-1
abundance: few
d_gene: NA
j_gene: TRBJ2-7

CDR3aa: CASSPVGGDYGYTF
CDR3nt: TGCGCCAGCAGCCCCGTAGGGGGGGACTATGGCTACACCTTC
v_gene: TRBV5-1
abundance: NA
d_gene: NA
j_gene: TRBJ1-2

CDR3aa: CSVREMDGYTF
CDR3nt: TGCAGCGTTAGGGAGATGGATGGCTACACCTTC
v_gene: TRBV29-1
abundance: NA
d_gene: NA
j_gene: TRBJ1-2

CDR3aa: CASSPGTGGADTQYF
CDR3nt: TGCGCCAGCAGCCCGGGGACAGGGGGCGCAGATACGCAGTATTTT
v_gene: TRBV5-1
abundance: NA
d_gene: TRBD1
j_gene: TRBJ2-3

CDR3aa: CASSARGTTNEKLFF
CDR3nt: TGTGCCAGCAGCGCTAGGGGGACAACTAATGAAAAACTGTTTTTT
v_gene: TRBV7-9
abundance: NA
d_gene: NA
j_gene: TRBJ1-4

CDR3aa: CASSLVTRNQPQHF
CDR3nt: TGTGCCAGCAGCTTAGTCACGAGGAATCAGCCCCAGCATTTT
v_gene: TRBV11-2
abundance: NA
d_gene: NA
j_gene: TRBJ1-5

CDR3aa: CASSVRREGNEQFF
CDR3nt: TGTGCCAGCAGCGTTCGGAGAGAGGGTAATGAGCAGTTCTTC
v_gene: TRBV7-3
abundance: once
d_gene: NA
j_gene: TRBJ2-1

CDR3aa: CASSSMGGQGENSPLHF
CDR3nt: TGTGCCAGCAGCTCGATGGGGGGACAGGGGGAAAATTCACCCCTCCACTTT
v_gene: TRBV7-9
abundance: NA
d_gene: TRBD1
j_gene: TRBJ1-6

CDR3aa: CASRRDRGTYGYTF
CDR3nt: TGTGCCAGCAGACGGGACAGGGGGACCTATGGCTACACCTTC
v_gene: TRBV28
abundance: NA
d_gene: TRBD1
j_gene: TRBJ1-2

CDR3aa: CASSQDLRVKNIQYF
CDR3nt: TGCGCCAGCAGCCAGGACCTCAGGGTTAAAAACATTCAGTACTTC
v_gene: TRBV4-3
abundance: NA
d_gene: NA
j_gene: TRBJ2-4

CDR3aa: CASSSRQGPTGELFF
CDR3nt: TGCGCCAGCAGCTCCCGACAGGGGCCTACCGGGGAGCTGTTTTTT
v_gene: TRBV5-1
abundance: NA
d_gene: TRBD1
j_gene: TRBJ2-2

CDR3aa: CASTQGQFNQPQHF
CDR3nt: TGTGCCAGCACCCAGGGACAGTTCAATCAGCCCCAGCATTTT
v_gene: TRBV2
abundance: NA
d_gene: TRBD1
j_gene: TRBJ1-5

CDR3aa: CASSEAGAGYGYTF
CDR3nt: TGTGCCAGCAGTGAAGCGGGGGCAGGGTATGGCTACACCTTC
v_gene: TRBV2
abundance: once
d_gene: NA
j_gene: TRBJ1-2

CDR3aa: CSVGEGDNSPLHF
CDR3nt: TGCAGCGTTGGTGAGGGAGACAATTCACCCCTCCACTTT
v_gene: TRBV29-1
abundance: few
d_gene: NA
j_gene: TRBJ1-6

CDR3aa: CAWGGGTTNEKLFF
CDR3nt: TGTGCCTGGGGAGGAGGGACAACTAATGAAAAACTGTTTTTT
v_gene: TRBV30
abundance: NA
d_gene: NA
j_gene: TRBJ1-4